This T cell receptor beta chain comes out of a study of shared clonotypes between healthy human individuals. Study outcomes and limitations: Only a few donors were included, so the genetic and exposure-history diversity represented was limited.

A note on this clone: Its antigen is undetermined.

The assay ran at deep level. Assay: immunoSEQ multiplex PCR; the TCRdb copy retains only in-frame clones and omits some. This table has approximately 720,000 clones, about three quarters appearing once. There are 16 residues in the CDR3. Germline CDR1 and CDR2: SGHNT and YYREEE (reference sequence). Germline trimming cut 5 bases from V and 3 bases from J; bases unmatched to any gene: 10. The receptor comes from a woman aged 30 to 39 in good health. The chain is built from TRBV5-4 and TRBJ1-4, with 7 bases fitting TRBD1. Input material: memory CD4+ T cells sorted from blood. Sample subset: CD45RA-negative fraction. The CDR3 DNA is TGTGCCAGCAGTGATACCAAAGGGGGCCCTAATGAAAAACTGTTTTTT. Its protein is CASSDTKGGPNEKLFF.